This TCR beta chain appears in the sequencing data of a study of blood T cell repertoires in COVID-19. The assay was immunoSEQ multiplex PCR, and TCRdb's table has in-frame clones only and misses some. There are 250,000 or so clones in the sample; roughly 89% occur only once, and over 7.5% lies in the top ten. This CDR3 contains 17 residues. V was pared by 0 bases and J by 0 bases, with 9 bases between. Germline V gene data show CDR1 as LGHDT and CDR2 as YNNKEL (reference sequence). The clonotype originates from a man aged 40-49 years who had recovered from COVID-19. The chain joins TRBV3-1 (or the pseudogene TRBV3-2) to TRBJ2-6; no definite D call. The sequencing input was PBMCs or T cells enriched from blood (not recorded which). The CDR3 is CASSQDLILSGANVLTF. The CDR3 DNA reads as TGTGCCAGCAGCCAAGATCTAATCCTCTCTGGGGCCAACGTCCTGACTTTC.